This T cell receptor (beta chain) was observed in a study of T cells in Graves' hyperthyroidism and ophthalmopathy. The CDR3 regions of TCR beta were amplified from RNA transcripts. TCR CDR3 underwent first-round RT-PCR with the HTBI primer set. TCRdb re-called the multiplex PCR reads with MiXCR, one entry per CDR3 protein. There are roughly 510,000 distinct CDR3 sequences in the sample; around 20% occur only once, and more than 25% lies in the top ten. Only a few counts were recorded for this clonotype. Fresh peripheral blood, approximately 10 ml, yielded the PBMCs. Trimming cost V 6 bases and J 10 bases, with 15 bases left between them. From germline, CDR1 is SNHLY and CDR2 FYNNEI. The CDR3 runs to 12 residues.

The receptor was isolated from a man younger than 35 with Graves' hyperthyroidism. The genes are TRBV2 and TRBJ1-1; D unresolved. Input material: blood. The DNA for the CDR3 is TGTGCCAGCAGCGGGGTCGGTGAGGGAGCTTTCTTT. It yields the protein CASSGVGEGAFF.